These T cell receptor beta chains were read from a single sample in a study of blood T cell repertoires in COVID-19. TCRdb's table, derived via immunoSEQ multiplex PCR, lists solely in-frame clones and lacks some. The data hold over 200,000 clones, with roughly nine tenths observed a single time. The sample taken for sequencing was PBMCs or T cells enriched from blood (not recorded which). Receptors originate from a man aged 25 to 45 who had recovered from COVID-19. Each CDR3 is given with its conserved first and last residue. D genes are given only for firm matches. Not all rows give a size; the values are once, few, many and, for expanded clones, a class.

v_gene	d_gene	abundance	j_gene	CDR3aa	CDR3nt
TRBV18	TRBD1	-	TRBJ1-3	CASSPRDRVGNTIYF	TGTGCCAGCTCACCGCGGGACAGGGTTGGAAACACCATATATTTT
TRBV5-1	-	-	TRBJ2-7	CASSTQGRYEQYF	TGCGCCAGCAGCACACAGGGACGGTACGAGCAGTACTTC
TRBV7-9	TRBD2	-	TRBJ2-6	CASSKTGTSGTGANVLTF	TGTGCCAGCAGCAAGACCGGGACTAGCGGGACGGGGGCCAACGTCCTGACTTTC
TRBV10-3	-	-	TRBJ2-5	CATGGQSQETQYF	TGTGCCACCGGCGGACAGTCCCAAGAGACCCAGTACTTC
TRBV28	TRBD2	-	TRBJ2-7	CASSKPGLAGGHEQYF	TGTGCCAGCAGTAAACCGGGACTAGCGGGAGGTCACGAGCAGTACTTC
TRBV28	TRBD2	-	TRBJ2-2	CASSSRRTSGRARTGELFF	TGTGCCAGCAGTTCTAGGAGGACTAGCGGGAGGGCGAGGACCGGGGAGCTGTTTTTT
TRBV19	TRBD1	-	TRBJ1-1	CASSTYRGPTNTEAFF	TGTGCCAGTAGTACATACAGGGGGCCAACGAACACTGAAGCTTTCTTT
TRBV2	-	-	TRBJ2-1	CASKPPRGVRAGREGEQFF	TGTGCCAGCAAACCTCCCCGCGGGGTCCGGGCCGGTCGGGAAGGTGAGCAGTTCTTC
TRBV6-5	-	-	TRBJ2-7	CAGELGAYEQYF	TGTGCCGGGGAACTAGGAGCCTACGAGCAGTACTTC
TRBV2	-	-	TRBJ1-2	CASRDKGGLGYTF	TGTGCCAGCAGGGACAAGGGGGGGTTAGGCTACACCTTC
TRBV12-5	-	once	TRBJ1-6	CASGLVIGGKVNSPLHF	TGTGCTAGTGGTTTGGTAATTGGAGGGAAAGTGAATTCACCCCTCCACTTT
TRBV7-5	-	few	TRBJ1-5	CVRSLYHLTGSGQPQHF	TGTGTCAGAAGCTTATACCATTTGACAGGGTCGGGTCAGCCCCAGCATTTT
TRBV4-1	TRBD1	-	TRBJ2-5	CASSYPDRGQETQYF	TGCGCCAGCAGCTATCCGGACAGGGGCCAAGAGACCCAGTACTTC
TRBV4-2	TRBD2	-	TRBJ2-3	CASSPNGGGGADTQYF	TGTGCCAGCAGCCCAAATGGGGGGGGAGGGGCAGATACGCAGTATTTT
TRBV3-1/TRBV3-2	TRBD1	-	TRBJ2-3	CASSHPGQGQDTQYF	TGTGCCAGCAGCCACCCGGGACAGGGTCAAGATACGCAGTATTTT
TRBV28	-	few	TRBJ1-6	CATRGSGDQFNSPLHF	TGTGCCACCAGGGGCTCGGGGGACCAATTTAATTCACCCCTCCACTTT
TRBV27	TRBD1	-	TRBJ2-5	CASSSWTGRQETQYF	TGTGCCAGCAGTTCCTGGACAGGTAGACAAGAGACCCAGTACTTC
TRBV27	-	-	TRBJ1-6	CASSLFLRETYNSPLHF	TGTGCCAGCAGTTTATTCCTCCGGGAGACTTATAATTCACCCCTCCACTTT
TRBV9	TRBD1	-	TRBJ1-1	CASSPPRGRGSVNTEAFF	TGTGCCAGCAGCCCGCCCAGGGGGCGGGGAAGTGTGAACACTGAAGCTTTCTTT
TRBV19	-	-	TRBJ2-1	CASSTSRGYEQFF	TGTGCCAGTAGTACCTCACGGGGGTATGAGCAGTTCTTC
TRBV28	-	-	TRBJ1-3	CASTGISGGNTIYF	TGTGCCAGCACGGGTATATCTGGTGGAAACACCATATATTTT
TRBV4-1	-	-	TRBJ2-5	CASSQFTAQETQYF	TGCGCCAGCAGCCAATTCACTGCCCAAGAGACCCAGTACTTC
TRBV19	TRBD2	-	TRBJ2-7	CASSTKTSGSGEQYF	TGTGCCAGTAGTACCAAGACTAGCGGGTCGGGGGAGCAGTACTTC
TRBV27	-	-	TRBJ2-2	CASSFIHVEGTGELFF	TGTGCCAGCAGTTTTATCCACGTCGAGGGCACCGGGGAGCTGTTTTTT
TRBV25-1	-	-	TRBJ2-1	CATGRERGSYNEQFF	TGTGCCACCGGACGGGAGCGTGGTTCCTACAATGAGCAGTTCTTC
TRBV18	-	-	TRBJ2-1	CASSPAGVTYNEQFF	TGTGCCAGCTCACCAGCAGGGGTTACCTACAATGAGCAGTTCTTC
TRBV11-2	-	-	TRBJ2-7	CASSSPTYEQYF	TGTGCCAGCAGCTCACCTACCTACGAGCAGTACTTC
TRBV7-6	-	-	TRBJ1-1	CASSTTGKTEAFF	TGTGCCAGCAGCACTACAGGGAAGACTGAAGCTTTCTTT
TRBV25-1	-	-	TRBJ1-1	CASKYGGQLTEAFF	TGTGCCAGCAAGTATGGAGGACAGTTGACTGAAGCTTTCTTT
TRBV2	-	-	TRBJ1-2	CASSEWETYGYTF	TGTGCCAGCAGTGAATGGGAGACGTATGGCTACACCTTC
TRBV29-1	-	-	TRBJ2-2	CSVVGFANTGELFF	TGCAGCGTTGTCGGGTTCGCGAACACCGGGGAGCTGTTTTTT
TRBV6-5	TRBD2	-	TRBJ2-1	CASKGLAGNNEQFF	TGTGCCAGCAAAGGACTAGCGGGGAACAATGAGCAGTTCTTC
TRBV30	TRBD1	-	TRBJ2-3	CAWSRDRGQQDTQYF	TGTGCCTGGAGCCGGGACAGGGGCCAACAAGATACGCAGTATTTT
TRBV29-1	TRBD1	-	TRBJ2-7	CSVYRTGGTYEQYF	TGCAGCGTGTACAGGACAGGGGGCACCTACGAGCAGTACTTC
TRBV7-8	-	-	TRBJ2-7	CASSFLQGRNEQYF	TGTGCCAGCAGCTTTCTACAGGGAAGGAACGAGCAGTACTTC
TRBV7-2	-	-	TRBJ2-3	CASSLAGARTDTQYF	TGTGCCAGCAGCTTGGCGGGGGCCCGCACAGATACGCAGTATTTT
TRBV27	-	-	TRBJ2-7	CASQQGYEQYF	TGTGCCAGCCAACAGGGCTACGAGCAGTACTTC
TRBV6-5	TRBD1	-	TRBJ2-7	CASSYSTGGLYEQYF	TGTGCCAGCAGTTACTCAACAGGGGGCCTCTACGAGCAGTACTTC
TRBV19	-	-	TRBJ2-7	CASSTGASERYEQYF	TGTGCCAGTAGTACCGGTGCTAGCGAAAGGTACGAGCAGTACTTC
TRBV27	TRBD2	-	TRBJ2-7	CASSPTLAATYEQYF	TGTGCCAGCAGTCCGACACTAGCGGCCACCTACGAGCAGTACTTC
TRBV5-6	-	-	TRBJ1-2	CASSLASGGRYGYTF	TGTGCCAGCAGCTTGGCTTCGGGGGGGCGGTATGGCTACACCTTC
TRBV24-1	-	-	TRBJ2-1	CATSDYRDSYNEQFF	TGTGCCACCAGTGATTACAGGGACTCCTACAATGAGCAGTTCTTC
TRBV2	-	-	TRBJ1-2	CASRNIASDTF	TGTGCCAGCAGGAACATCGCCTCCGACACCTTC
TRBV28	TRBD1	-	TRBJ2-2	CASRPPGQGIPGELFF	TGTGCCAGCAGACCTCCCGGACAGGGGATTCCCGGGGAGCTGTTTTTT
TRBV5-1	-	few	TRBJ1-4	CASSDQSGATRNEKLFF	TGCGCCAGCAGCGACCAGTCAGGGGCGACCAGGAATGAAAAACTGTTTTTT